One and the same sample provided the 24 T cell receptor beta chains below, sequenced in a study of identical twins. TCRdb used MiXCR to reprocess the 5' RACE reads, holding one entry per CDR3 protein. The sample consists of roughly 690,000 distinct CDR3 sequences, around 6% of them appearing once. Sequencing used naive T cells sorted from blood. These receptors all come from a man in his late teens or twenties in good health.

The chain couples TRBV15 to TRBJ2-6; 8 nucleotides agree with TRBD1. Germline trimming cut 2 bases from V and 0 bases from J; bases unmatched to any gene: 6. The CDR3 runs to 18 residues. The germline V gene has CDR1 LNHNV and CDR2 YYDKDF (reference sequence). The CDR3 DNA reads as TGTGCCACCAGCAGATCGACAGGGGCTTTCTCTGGGGCCAACGTCCTGACTTTC. Amino acid sequence: CATSRSTGAFSGANVLTF.

CDR3 loop: CASSLGRVDRVYNEQFF. The CDR3, as DNA: TGTGCCAGCAGCTTAGGACGTGTGGACAGGGTATACAATGAGCAGTTCTTC. The gene calls are TRBV11-2 and TRBJ2-1; 8 bases fit TRBD1. V dropped 1 base and J dropped 4; count of bases not matched to a gene: 9. The CDR3 covers 17 residues. Germline values: CDR1 SGHAT, CDR2 FQNNGV.

This clonotype showed up many times. CDR3 loop: CASSKTGVEQYV. As DNA, the CDR3 is TGTGCCAGCAGCAAGACAGGGGTCGAGCAGTACGTC. The chain combines TRBV12-3 or TRBV12-4 with TRBJ2-7, with 8 nucleotides matching TRBD1. V shed 6 bases and J 6 bases; nucleotides not matched to a gene: 4. This CDR3 has 12 amino acids.

This clonotype has at least ten counts. This chain connects TRBV30 to TRBJ2-1; D is possibly TRBD1 or TRBD2 (6 bases each). Germline loops: CDR1 GTSNPN, CDR2 SVGIG (reference sequence). The CDR3 is 14 amino acids. Trimming took off 0 bases at V and 9 bases at J, with 15 bases between the two ends. CDR3 nucleotides: TGTGCCTGGAGTGTTTCTGGGGGGCCCAGTGAGCAGTTCTTC. Its protein product is CAWSVSGGPSEQFF.

At least ten counts were recorded for this clonotype. The V call is TRBV12-3 or TRBV12-4, the J call TRBJ1-5; TRBD1 is a possible D gene (5 bases). This CDR3 has 12 amino acids. Trimming pared 5 bases from V and 15 bases from J, leaving 17 bases between. The CDR3 bases are TGTGCCAGCAGTCCTATACGGGGGAGATCGCATTTT. Its protein product is CASSPIRGRSHF.

This clonotype was observed many times. The chain joins TRBV28 to TRBJ2-5; 10 bases line up with TRBD1. The V gene end was trimmed by 7 bases and the J gene end by 2 bases; junction bases not matched to a gene: 1. The CDR3 is made up of 13 amino acids. Germline V gene data show CDR1 as MDHEN and CDR2 as SYDVKM. This CDR3 is CASKDRGQETQYF. The CDR3 DNA reads as TGTGCCAGCAAGGACAGGGGGCAAGAGACCCAGTACTTC.

This clonotype has a handful of counts. This sequence joins TRBV12-3 or TRBV12-4 and TRBJ1-5, with a tentative D call TRBD1 (6 bases). The V and J ends lost 1 base and 6 bases respectively, with 13 bases between them. The CDR3 is 15 residues long. DNA of the CDR3: TGTGCCAGCAGTTTAGAAGAGACAGGAGGTCAGCCCCAGCATTTT. Its translation: CASSLEETGGQPQHF.

V is TRBV20-1 and J is TRBJ2-3; D call uncertain. CDR1 DFQATT and CDR2 SNEGSKA come from the germline V gene (reference sequence). The CDR3 spans 14 residues. With 3 bases removed from V and 0 bases from J, the gap between germline ends came to 10 bases. The CDR3 sequence: CSASPGASTDTQYF. The CDR3, as DNA: TGCAGTGCTAGCCCGGGTGCGAGCACAGATACGCAGTATTTT.

This clonotype was picked up a small number of times. The V call is TRBV5-1, the J call TRBJ1-1; D possibly corresponds to TRBD1 (5 bases). The germline CDR1 and CDR2 sequences are SGHRS and YFSETQ. Between the trimmed V and J ends, which lost 2 bases and 3 bases, there was a span of 14 bases. The CDR3 runs to 15 residues. CDR3 residues: CASSLGSIGDTEAFF. CDR3 nucleotides: TGCGCCAGCAGCTTAGGTTCGATAGGGGACACTGAAGCTTTCTTT.

This clonotype has a count of ten or more. This chain's CDR3 is CASSSRGGSHSAQYF. In nucleotides, the CDR3 is TGTGCCAGCAGTTCCCGGGGCGGGAGTCATTCAGCGCAGTATTTT. This chain uses TRBV6-2 or TRBV6-3 with TRBJ2-3; 7 bases map to TRBD2. Germline CDR1 MNHEY, CDR2 SVGEGT. V dropped 4 bases and J dropped 10; count of bases not matched to a gene: 14. This CDR3 has 15 residues.

This clonotype was observed a few times. The chain uses TRBV19 and TRBJ1-2; D is undetermined. The CDR3 extends over 13 amino acids. Deletions cut 7 bases from V and 0 bases from J, with 9 bases between. Looked up from germline, CDR1 is LNHDA and CDR2 is SQIVND (reference sequence). The CDR3 loop is CASMGFPNYGYTF. CDR3 sequence (DNA): TGTGCCAGTATGGGGTTTCCTAACTATGGCTACACCTTC.

This clonotype was counted many times. J is TRBJ2-1 and V is TRBV5-1; D is perhaps TRBD1 or TRBD2 (5 bases each). This CDR3 is 14 amino acids long. Trimming removed 0 bases from V and 5 bases from J, with 9 bases in between. Germline-derived CDR1 and CDR2 are SGHRS and YFSETQ. In nucleotides, the CDR3 is TGCGCCAGCAGCTTGGGGGGACCCAACAATGAGCAGTTCTTC. Translating gives CASSLGGPNNEQFF.

Many counts were recorded for this clonotype. The chain uses TRBV5-1 and TRBJ1-1; D gene unclear. The V end was cut by 5 bases, the J end by 4 bases, with 15 bases between. CDR1 SGHRS and CDR2 YFSETQ come from the germline V gene. This CDR3 has 14 amino acids. CDR3 amino acids: CASRDFRGSTEAFF. CDR3 in DNA: TGCGCCAGCAGGGATTTCAGAGGTAGCACTGAAGCTTTCTTT.

CDR3: CASSQGKHAGELFF. CDR3 DNA sequence: TGTGCCAGCAGCCAAGGGAAACACGCCGGGGAGCTGTTTTTT. J is TRBJ2-2 and V is TRBV3-1; D uncertain. CDR1 and CDR2 from the germline V gene are LGHDT and YNNKEL (reference sequence). V lost 1 base and J 6 bases, leaving 9 bases between the germline ends. The CDR3 contains 14 residues.

The chain links TRBV7-8 to TRBJ2-1; possibly TRBD1 for D (6 bases). There are 11 residues in the CDR3. V lost 4 bases to trimming and J lost 13 bases, with 11 bases between them. The germline gives CDR1 SGHVS, CDR2 FQNEAQ. The CDR3 nucleotides read TGTGCCAGCAGCTCCGCGGACAGCCAGTTCTTC. Translated, it gives CASSSADSQFF. The full variable domain, in which reference TRBV7-8 and TRBJ2-1 provide the parts outside the CDR3, is GAGVSQSPRYKVAKRGQDVALRCDPISGHVSLFWYQQALGQGPEFLTYFQNEAQLDKSGLPSDRFFAERPEGSVSTLKIQRTQQEDSAVYLCASSSADSQFFGPGTRLTVL.

The chain uses TRBV11-3 and TRBJ2-3; 7 bases align to TRBD1. With V trimmed by 5 bases and J by 2 bases, 7 bases remained unmatched. The CDR3 extends over 15 amino acids. Germline V gene lookup returns CDR1 SGHNT and CDR2 YENEEA. In DNA, the CDR3 is TGTGCCAGCAGCGTCTCACAGGGGATCACAGATACGCAGTATTTT. It is translated as CASSVSQGITDTQYF.

This clonotype was seen many times. This chain uses TRBV20-1 with TRBJ2-1, with a possible D match to TRBD2 (5 bases). The ends were cut back, 5 bases at V and 7 bases at J, with 12 bases in the middle. The germline V gene has CDR1 DFQATT and CDR2 SNEGSKA (reference sequence). CDR3 size: 12 residues. The CDR3 protein is CSAWEYRNEQFF. The CDR3 DNA sequence: TGCAGTGCTTGGGAGTACCGGAATGAGCAGTTCTTC.

This clonotype appeared many times. The gene calls are TRBV5-5 and TRBJ2-7; D is tentatively TRBD1 or TRBD2 (5 bases each). This CDR3 has 13 amino acids. The V gene's germline CDR1 is SGHKS and CDR2 YYEKEE (reference sequence). Trimming removed 3 bases at V and 2 bases at J, with 9 bases between. The CDR3 DNA sequence: TGTGCCAGCAGCTGGGACGAGACCTACGAGCAGTACTTC. It specifies CASSWDETYEQYF. Combining the CDR3 with reference TRBV5-5 and TRBJ2-7 gives the whole variable domain DAGVTQSPTHLIKTRGQQVTLRCSPISGHKSVSWYQQVLGQGPQFIFQYYEKEERGRGNFPDRFSARQFPNYSSELNVNALLLGDSALYLCASSWDETYEQYFGPGTRLTVT.

Many counts were recorded for this clonotype. The chain has TRBV6-2 or TRBV6-3 and TRBJ2-1; tentatively, D is TRBD2 (6 bases). The CDR3 runs 16 residues. Looked up from germline, CDR1 is MNHEY and CDR2 is SVGEGT. V lost 4 bases and J lost 4, with 17 bases in between. CDR3 in amino acids: CASSWGTPTPYNEQFF. The CDR3 DNA sequence: TGTGCCAGCAGTTGGGGGACTCCGACTCCATACAATGAGCAGTTCTTC.

This clonotype came up many times. V usage is TRBV20-1 and J usage is TRBJ2-1; D is unresolved. Per the germline V gene, CDR1 is DFQATT and CDR2 is SNEGSKA (reference sequence). The germline V and J ends were trimmed by 5 bases and 1 base, with 9 bases remaining between them. This CDR3 is 13 amino acids long. As DNA, the CDR3 is TGCAGTGCTCACCGCTCTTCCTACAATGAGCAGTTCTTC. Its protein is CSAHRSSYNEQFF.

This clonotype occurred many times. This chain connects TRBV12-3 or TRBV12-4 to TRBJ2-3, with 7 positions matching TRBD2. The CDR3 contains 15 residues. The ends lost 1 base at V and 2 bases at J; junction bases unmatched: 3. The CDR3 region is CASSLGLANTDTQYF. The CDR3 DNA is TGTGCCAGCAGTTTAGGACTAGCTAACACAGATACGCAGTATTTT.

This clonotype was observed many times. The chain uses TRBV29-1 and TRBJ2-7, with D uncertain. V was clipped by 6 bases and J by 0 bases, with 18 bases between them. Germline V gene sequence: CDR1 SQVTM, CDR2 ANQGSEA. The CDR3 contains 15 residues. In nucleotides, the CDR3 is TGCAGCGTGTCCGAGAGGTTCGGGCTCTCCTACGAGCAGTACTTC. This sequence encodes CSVSERFGLSYEQYF.

This clonotype was recorded many times. The chain has TRBV4-3 and TRBJ2-7, with TRBD2 matching over 8 bases. The germline gives CDR1 LGHNA, CDR2 YSLEER. With 1 base clipped from V and 7 bases from J, the junction kept 12 bases outside the gene matches. The CDR3 runs to 16 residues. CDR3 loop: CASSQAGGPILSEQYF. In nucleotides, the CDR3 is TGCGCCAGCAGCCAAGCGGGAGGGCCTATTCTAAGTGAGCAGTACTTC.

The table lists this clonotype with a few counts. V and J are TRBV15 and TRBJ2-7; perhaps TRBD1 as D (6 bases). The CDR3 has 14 residues. Germline-derived CDR1 and CDR2 are LNHNV and YYDKDF (reference sequence). Trimming took 0 bases from V and 0 from J, leaving 6 bases between them. CDR3 coding DNA: TGTGCCACCAGCAGAGAACAGGGCTCCTACGAGCAGTACGTC. This translates into CATSREQGSYEQYV.